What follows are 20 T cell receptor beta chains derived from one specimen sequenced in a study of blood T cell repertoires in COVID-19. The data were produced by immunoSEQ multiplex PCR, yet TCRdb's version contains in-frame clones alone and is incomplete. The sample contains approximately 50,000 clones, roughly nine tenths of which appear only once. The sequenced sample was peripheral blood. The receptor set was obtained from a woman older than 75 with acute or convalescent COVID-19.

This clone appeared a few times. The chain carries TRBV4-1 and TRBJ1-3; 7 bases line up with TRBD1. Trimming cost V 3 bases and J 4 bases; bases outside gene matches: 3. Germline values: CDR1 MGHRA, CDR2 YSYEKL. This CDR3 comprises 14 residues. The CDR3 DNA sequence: TGCGCCAGCAGCCAGGGGACAGCCGGAAACACCATATATTTT. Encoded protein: CASSQGTAGNTIYF.

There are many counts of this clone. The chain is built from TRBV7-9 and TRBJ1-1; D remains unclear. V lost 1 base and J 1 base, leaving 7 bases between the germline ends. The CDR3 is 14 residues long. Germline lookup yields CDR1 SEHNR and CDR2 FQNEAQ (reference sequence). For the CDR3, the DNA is TGTGCCAGCAGCTTAGAAGGAGGGAACACTGAAGCTTTCTTT. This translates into CASSLEGGNTEAFF.

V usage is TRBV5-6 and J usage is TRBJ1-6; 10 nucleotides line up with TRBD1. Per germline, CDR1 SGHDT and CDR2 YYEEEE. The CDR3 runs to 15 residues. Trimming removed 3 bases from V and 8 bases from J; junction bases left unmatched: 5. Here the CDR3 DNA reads TGTGCCAGCAGCTGGGGGACAGGGGTGGATTCACCCCTCCACTTT. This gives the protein CASSWGTGVDSPLHF.

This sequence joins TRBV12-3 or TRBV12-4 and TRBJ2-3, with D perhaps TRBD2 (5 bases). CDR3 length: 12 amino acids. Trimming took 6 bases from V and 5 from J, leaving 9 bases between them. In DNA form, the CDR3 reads TGTGCCAGCAGCCCCGGGGTAGATACGCAGTATTTT. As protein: CASSPGVDTQYF.

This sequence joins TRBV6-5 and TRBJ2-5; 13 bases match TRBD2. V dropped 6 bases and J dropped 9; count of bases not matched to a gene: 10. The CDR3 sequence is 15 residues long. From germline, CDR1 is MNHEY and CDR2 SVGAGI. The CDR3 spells CASRSTSGGLRAQYF. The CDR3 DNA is TGTGCCAGCAGGTCGACTAGCGGGGGGCTTCGGGCCCAGTACTTC.

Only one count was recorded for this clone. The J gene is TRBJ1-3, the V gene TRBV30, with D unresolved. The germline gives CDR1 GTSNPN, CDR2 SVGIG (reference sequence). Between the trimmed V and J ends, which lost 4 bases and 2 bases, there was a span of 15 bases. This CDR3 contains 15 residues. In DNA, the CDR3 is TGTGCCTGGACCAGTACTAGGGCAACTGGAAACACCATATATTTT. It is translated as CAWTSTRATGNTIYF.

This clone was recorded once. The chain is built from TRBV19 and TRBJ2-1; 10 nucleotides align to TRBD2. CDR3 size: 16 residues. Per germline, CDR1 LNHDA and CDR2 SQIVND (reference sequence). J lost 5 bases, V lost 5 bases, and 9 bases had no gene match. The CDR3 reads CASSPRGSGGNNEQFF. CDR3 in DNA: TGTGCCAGTAGTCCGCGGGGTAGCGGGGGGAACAATGAGCAGTTCTTC.

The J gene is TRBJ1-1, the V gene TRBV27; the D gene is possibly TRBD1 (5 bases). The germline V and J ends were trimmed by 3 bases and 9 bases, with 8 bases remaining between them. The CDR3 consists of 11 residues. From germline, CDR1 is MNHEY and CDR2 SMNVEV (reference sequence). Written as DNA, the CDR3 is TGTGCCAGCAGTTTGGGGCAGCAAGCTTTCTTT. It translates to CASSLGQQAFF.

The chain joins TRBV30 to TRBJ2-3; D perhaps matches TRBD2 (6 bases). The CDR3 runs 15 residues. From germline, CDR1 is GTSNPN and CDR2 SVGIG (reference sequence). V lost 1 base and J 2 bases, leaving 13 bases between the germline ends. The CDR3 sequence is CAWSGQRVLTDTQYF. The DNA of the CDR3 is TGTGCCTGGAGTGGACAGCGGGTCCTCACAGATACGCAGTATTTT.

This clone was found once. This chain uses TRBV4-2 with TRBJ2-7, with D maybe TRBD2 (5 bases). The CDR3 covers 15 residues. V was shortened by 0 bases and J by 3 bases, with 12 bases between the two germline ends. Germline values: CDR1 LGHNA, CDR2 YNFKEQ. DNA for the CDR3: TGTGCCAGCAGCCAAGATTATGAGGGATTCTACGAGCAGTACTTC. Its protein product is CASSQDYEGFYEQYF.

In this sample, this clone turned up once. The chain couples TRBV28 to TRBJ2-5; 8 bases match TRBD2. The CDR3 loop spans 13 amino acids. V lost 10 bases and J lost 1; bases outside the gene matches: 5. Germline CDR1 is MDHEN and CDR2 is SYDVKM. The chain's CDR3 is CAIHGGAQETQYF. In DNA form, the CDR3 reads TGTGCCATCCACGGGGGGGCCCAAGAGACCCAGTACTTC.

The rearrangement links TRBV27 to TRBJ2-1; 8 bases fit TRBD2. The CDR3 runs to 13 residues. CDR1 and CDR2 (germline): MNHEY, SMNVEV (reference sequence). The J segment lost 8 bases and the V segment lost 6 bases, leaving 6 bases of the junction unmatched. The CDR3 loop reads CASSGGAPHEQFF. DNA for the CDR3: TGTGCCAGCAGCGGGGGGGCTCCCCATGAGCAGTTCTTC.

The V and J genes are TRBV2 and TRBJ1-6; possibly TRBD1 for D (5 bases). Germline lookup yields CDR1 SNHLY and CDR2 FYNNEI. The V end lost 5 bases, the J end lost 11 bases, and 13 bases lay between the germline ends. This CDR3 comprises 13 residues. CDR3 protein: CASSLTTVAPLHF. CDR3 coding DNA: TGTGCCAGCAGTCTTACGACAGTCGCACCCCTCCACTTT.

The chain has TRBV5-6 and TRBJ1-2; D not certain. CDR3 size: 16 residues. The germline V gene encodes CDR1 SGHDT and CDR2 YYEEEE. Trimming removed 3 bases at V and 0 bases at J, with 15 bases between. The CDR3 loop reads CASSSLGVPTNYGYTF. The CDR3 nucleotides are TGTGCCAGCAGCTCCTTGGGAGTTCCCACTAACTATGGCTACACCTTC. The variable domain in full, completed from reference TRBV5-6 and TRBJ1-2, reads DAGVTQSPTHLIKTRGQQVTLRCSPKSGHDTVSWYQQALGQGPQFIFQYYEEEERQRGNFPDRFSGHQFPNYSSELNVNALLLGDSALYLCASSSLGVPTNYGYTFGSGTRLTVV.

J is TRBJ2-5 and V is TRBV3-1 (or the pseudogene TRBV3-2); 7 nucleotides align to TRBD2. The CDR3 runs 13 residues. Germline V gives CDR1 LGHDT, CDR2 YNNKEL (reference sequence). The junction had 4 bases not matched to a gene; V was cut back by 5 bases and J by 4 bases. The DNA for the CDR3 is TGTGCCAGCAGCTCCCCGGGGGGAGAGACCCAGTACTTC. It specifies CASSSPGGETQYF.

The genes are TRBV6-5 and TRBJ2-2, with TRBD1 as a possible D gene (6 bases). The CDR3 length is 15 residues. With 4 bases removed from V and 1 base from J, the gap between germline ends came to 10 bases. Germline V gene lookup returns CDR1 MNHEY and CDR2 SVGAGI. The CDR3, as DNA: TGTGCCAGCAGTTCGACGACAGGGAACACCGGGGAGCTGTTTTTT. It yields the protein CASSSTTGNTGELFF.

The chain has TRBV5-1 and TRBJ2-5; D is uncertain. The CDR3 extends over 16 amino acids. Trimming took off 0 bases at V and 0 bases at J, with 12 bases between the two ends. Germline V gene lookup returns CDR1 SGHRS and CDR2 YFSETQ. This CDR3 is CASSLGFQAYQETQYF. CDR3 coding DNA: TGCGCCAGCAGCTTGGGGTTCCAGGCTTACCAAGAGACCCAGTACTTC.

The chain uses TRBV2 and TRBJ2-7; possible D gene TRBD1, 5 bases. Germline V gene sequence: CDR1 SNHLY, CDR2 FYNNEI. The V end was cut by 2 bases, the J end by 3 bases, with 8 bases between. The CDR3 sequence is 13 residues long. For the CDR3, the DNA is TGTGCCAGCAGTGAATCAGGGAACTACGAGCAGTACTTC. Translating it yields CASSESGNYEQYF.

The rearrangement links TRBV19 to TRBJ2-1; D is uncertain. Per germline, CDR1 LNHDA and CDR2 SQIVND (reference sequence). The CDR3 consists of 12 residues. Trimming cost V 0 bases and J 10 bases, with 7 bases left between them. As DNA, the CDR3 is TGTGCCAGTAGTATAGATGTCCGGGAGCAGTTCTTC. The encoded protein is CASSIDVREQFF.

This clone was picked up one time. CDR3 sequence: CASSAPVTGQAYEQYF. The CDR3 nucleotides read TGTGCCAGCAGTGCCCCGGTAACAGGGCAAGCGTACGAGCAGTACTTC. The gene calls are TRBV7-9 and TRBJ2-7, with D possibly TRBD1 on 6 matching bases. This CDR3 region has 16 residues. Germline V gene sequence: CDR1 SEHNR, CDR2 FQNEAQ (reference sequence). V was shortened by 6 bases and J by 4 bases, with 22 bases between the two germline ends.